Sequencing of this T cell receptor beta chain was carried out in a study of T cell changes during pregnancy in multiple sclerosis. Germline CDR1 reads LGHNT; CDR2 reads FRNRAP. The length of the CDR3 is 18 residues. The V gene lost 2 bases and the J gene lost 4 bases, with 21 bases spanning the gap. This table comes from immunoSEQ multiplex PCR, and its TCRdb copy is limited to in-frame clones, with some not included. The sample holds tens of thousands of clones, 88% seen once. The chain links TRBV12-5 to TRBJ1-5; weak D call: TRBD1 (5 bases). This clonotype was sampled from a female donor in good health, enrolled as a control in a pregnancy study. The input for sequencing was CD4+ T cells from peripheral blood mononuclear cells, taken in the first trimester of pregnancy. The CDR3 loop reads CASGLFPRGGARNQPQHF. CDR3 nucleotides: TGTGCTAGTGGTTTGTTCCCCCGAGGAGGGGCTAGGAATCAGCCCCAGCATTTT.